This T cell receptor (beta chain) was recovered during a study of cytomegalovirus exposure and HLA in healthy donors. The table came from immunoSEQ multiplex PCR; TCRdb's copy has only in-frame clones and leaves some out. The sample lists over 100,000 clones, nearly 90% seen once, with about 3.7% in the top ten. Findings and caveats of the study: As was reported, the classifier diagnosed cytomegalovirus status with high specificity and sensitivity.

These donors were members of the approximately 110-subject validation cohort, a group separate from the roughly 670-subject first cohort. The germline V gene has CDR1 LGHNA and CDR2 YSLEER. CDR3 length: 15 amino acids. Losses at the gene ends were 0 bases for V and 0 bases for J; bases not matched to a gene: 2. As to this clone: What it recognizes is unknown.

V and J are TRBV4-3 and TRBJ2-7; the match to TRBD1 covers 7 bases. The source of this sequence is a man younger than 45 in good health and CMV-seronegative. The material sequenced was PBMCs. CDR3 amino acids: CASSQDRDSSYEQYF. In DNA, the CDR3 is TGCGCCAGCAGCCAAGACAGGGACAGCTCCTACGAGCAGTACTTC.